Below, 9 T cell receptor beta chains from the same sample are listed, as sequenced in a study of beta chain features in type 1 diabetes. The sequenced template was cDNA made from the entire isolated RNA. Method: immunoSEQ multiplex PCR; TCRdb's copy keeps in-frame clones and lacks some. In the table there are over 150,000 clones, around an eighth of which are singletons. Material: central memory CD4+ T cells from blood. The receptors derive from a woman between 18 and 30 years old in good health.

The rearrangement joins TRBV5-1 to TRBJ2-7, with TRBD2 as a possible D gene (6 bases). Germline CDR1 and CDR2: SGHRS and YFSETQ. The CDR3 contains 13 residues. V was shortened by 7 bases and J by 4 bases, with 15 bases between the two germline ends. CDR3 coding DNA: TGCGCCAGCCGAATTAGCGGATCTTACGAGCAGTACTTC. Its protein is CASRISGSYEQYF.

This clone was observed a handful of times. The V call is TRBV2, the J call TRBJ2-2; D may be TRBD1 (6 bases). The CDR3 contains 14 residues. V was pared by 4 bases and J by 4 bases, with 10 bases between. CDR1 is SNHLY, CDR2 FYNNEI, per germline. The CDR3 DNA reads TGTGCCAGCAGTGGCCAGGGGATCACCGGGGAGCTGTTTTTT. Protein product: CASSGQGITGELFF.

This sequence joins TRBV28 and TRBJ2-1; D call uncertain. CDR1 is MDHEN, CDR2 SYDVKM, per germline. The V and J ends lost 3 bases and 7 bases respectively, with 4 bases between them. The CDR3 loop spans 11 amino acids. CDR3 region: CASSFYNEQFF. CDR3 coding DNA: TGTGCCAGCAGTTTCTATAATGAGCAGTTCTTC.

The chain combines TRBV28 with TRBJ1-1; D remains unclear. Germline loops: CDR1 MDHEN, CDR2 SYDVKM. V was cut by 2 bases and J by 2 bases, with 9 bases left in between. The CDR3 consists of 14 residues. For the CDR3, the DNA is TGTGCCAGCAGTTTAATACAGATTAACACTGAAGCTTTCTTT. The encoded protein is CASSLIQINTEAFF.

This clone was counted only a few times. The rearrangement links TRBV25-1 to TRBJ2-3, with TRBD1 matching over 7 bases. Germline V CDR1 and CDR2: MGHDK, SYGVNS. Trimming took 1 base from V and 4 from J; bases not matched to a gene: 8. This CDR3 contains 16 residues. CDR3 sequence: CASSEFNRGGADTQYF. The CDR3 DNA follows: TGTGCCAGCAGTGAATTCAACAGGGGCGGAGCAGATACGCAGTATTTT.

The chain has TRBV28 and TRBJ2-7; 8 bases map to TRBD1. Trimming at V came to 4 bases and at J to 5 bases, leaving 10 bases not matched to a gene. The CDR3 length is 15 residues. The germline V gene has CDR1 MDHEN and CDR2 SYDVKM. The CDR3 nucleotides read TGTGCCAGCAGTTCGAACCGGGACAGGATCCACGAGCAGTACTTC. As protein: CASSSNRDRIHEQYF.

The chain uses TRBV27 and TRBJ2-7, with D maybe TRBD1 (5 bases). In germline, CDR1 is MNHEY, CDR2 SMNVEV (reference sequence). V was shortened by 1 base and J by 6 bases, with 16 bases between the two germline ends. This CDR3 contains 15 residues. CDR3 region: CASSLLLGPSGEQYF. The DNA of the CDR3 is TGTGCCAGCAGTTTATTGCTGGGGCCCTCAGGCGAGCAGTACTTC.

The table lists this clone with a count of one. The V and J genes are TRBV25-1 and TRBJ1-2, with D maybe TRBD1 (5 bases). CDR3 size: 16 residues. The ends were cut back, 2 bases at V and 2 bases at J, with 15 bases in the middle. The germline gives CDR1 MGHDK, CDR2 SYGVNS. CDR3 loop: CASSEGAGPVNYGYTF. The CDR3, as DNA: TGTGCCAGCAGTGAAGGGGCAGGGCCTGTAAACTATGGCTACACCTTC.

A few counts support this clone. The same CDR3 can be traced to other DNA sequences in this sample. The V call is TRBV28, the J call TRBJ2-7; TRBD1 matches 7 bases. This CDR3 contains 13 residues. V lost 5 bases to trimming and J lost 3 bases; unmatched junction nucleotides: 4. The germline V gene encodes CDR1 MDHEN and CDR2 SYDVKM. CDR3 in amino acids: CASSRPGGYEQYF. The DNA of the CDR3 is TGTGCCAGCAGTCGGCCAGGGGGCTACGAGCAGTACTTC.